This T cell receptor (beta chain) was found in a study of shared clonotypes between healthy human individuals. Whole-study results and caveats: Sequencing depth was expected to influence donor clonotype sharing.

Assay execution proceeded at the deep level. Assay: immunoSEQ multiplex PCR; the TCRdb copy retains only in-frame clones and omits some. The profile shows 150,000 to 200,000 clones, roughly 93% of them singletons. The trim removed 7 bases at V and 4 bases at J, leaving 2 bases unmatched. The CDR3 loop spans 13 amino acids. Germline assignment: CDR1 MNHEY and CDR2 SVGAGI. Concerning this clone: As yet, its antigen is unknown.

Material for sequencing was naive CD4+ T cells sorted from blood. Subset indicated: CD45RA+ positively selected. The TCR comes from a woman in her twenties or thirties in good health. The chain joins TRBV6-5 to TRBJ2-2, with 8 nucleotides matching TRBD2. Here the CDR3 DNA reads TGTGCCAGCAACGGGAGGGGCACCGGGGAGCTGTTTTTT. Amino acid sequence: CASNGRGTGELFF.